The rows below give T cell receptor beta chains drawn from one sample of a study of T cell repertoires in cytomegalovirus infection. Using its own MiXCR run on the reads, TCRdb lists one record per CDR3 protein. The sample carries approximately 150,000 distinct CDR3 sequences, 20% to 25% recorded once. These receptors' antigens are unknown. Source: CD8+ T cells from cultured PBMCs, taken from culture after CMV antigen stimulation. The receptors come from a human donor in good health (CMV status not recorded). Some clones in this sample may be carry-over from other donors' samples. CDR3s include the opening cysteine and the closing phenylalanine or tryptophan. Fields, in order: D gene, clone size, V gene, J gene, CDR3 protein, CDR3 DNA. The D gene is left open where the match is weak. Clone size appears in some rows only: once, few, many, or a class for an expanded clone.

>-|once|TRBV7-6|TRBJ2-3
CVSSPEKFTDTQYF
TGTGTCAGCAGCCCCGAGAAGTTCACAGATACGCAGTATTTT
>-|few|TRBV7-6|TRBJ2-4
CASSSGERNIQYF
TGTGCCAGCAGCTCCGGGGAAAGAAACATTCAGTACTTC
>TRBD1|few|TRBV7-9|TRBJ2-2
CASSPTGDANTGELFF
TGTGCCAGCAGCCCAACAGGGGACGCGAACACCGGGGAGCTGTTTTTT
>-|few|TRBV12-3/TRBV12-4|TRBJ2-5
CASSSGYRAGTQYF
TGTGCCAGCAGTTCAGGTTACAGGGCTGGGACCCAGTACTTC
>TRBD1|-|TRBV7-2|TRBJ1-1
CASSFPITGEHTEAFF
TGTGCCAGCAGCTTTCCGATTACAGGGGAGCACACTGAAGCTTTCTTT
>-|few|TRBV27|TRBJ1-1
CASSLRTGREAFF
TGTGCCAGCAGTCTGCGGACCGGGAGGGAAGCTTTCTTT
>TRBD1|few|TRBV28|TRBJ2-1
CASRTGDYNEQFF
TGTGCCAGCAGGACAGGGGACTACAATGAGCAGTTCTTC
>-|-|TRBV7-6|TRBJ2-7
CASSFTSAYEQYF
TGTGCCAGCAGCTTTACCAGCGCCTACGAGCAGTACTTC
>-|few|TRBV7-2|TRBJ2-7
CASSQTLRFPYEQYF
TGTGCCAGCAGCCAAACCCTCCGCTTTCCCTACGAGCAGTACTTC
>-|many|TRBV4-1|TRBJ1-6
CASSQEAANNSPLHF
TGCGCCAGCAGCCAAGAAGCAGCTAATAATTCACCCCTCCACTTT
>-|few|TRBV7-8|TRBJ2-5
CASSTSGAGTQYF
TGTGCCAGCAGCACCAGTGGGGCCGGGACCCAGTACTTC
>-|few|TRBV11-2|TRBJ1-5
CASSLAGGDSNQPQHF
TGTGCCAGCAGCTTAGCGGGCGGAGATAGCAATCAGCCCCAGCATTTT
>-|-|TRBV6-2/TRBV6-3|TRBJ1-2
CASSYGDRDYGYTF
TGTGCCAGCAGTTACGGGGACCGCGACTATGGCTACACCTTC
>TRBD1|-|TRBV27|TRBJ2-1
CASSLETGFYNEQFF
TGTGCCAGCAGTTTGGAGACAGGGTTCTACAATGAGCAGTTCTTC
>TRBD1|-|TRBV4-1|TRBJ1-1
CASSDRDRTEAFF
TGCGCCAGCAGCGACAGGGACCGAACTGAAGCTTTCTTT
>TRBD1|-|TRBV4-1|TRBJ2-4
CASSPRGQGGKNIQYF
TGTGCCAGCAGCCCAAGGGGACAGGGGGGTAAAAACATTCAGTACTTC
>TRBD1|few|TRBV4-1|TRBJ2-7
CASSDRGGSYEQYF
TGCGCCAGCAGCGACAGGGGTGGATCCTACGAGCAGTACTTC
>-|-|TRBV7-8|TRBJ2-3
CASNLFEGPLSTDMQYF
TGTGCCAGCAACCTCTTTGAGGGCCCTCTTAGCACAGATATGCAGTATTTT
>-|few|TRBV6-5|TRBJ1-2
CASSYGGTGANYGYTF
TGTGCCAGCAGTTACGGGGGGACCGGAGCTAACTATGGCTACACCTTC